These T cell receptor beta chains were read from a single sample in a study of beta chain features in type 1 diabetes. Clones were sequenced by immunoSEQ multiplex PCR, and TCRdb holds only the in-frame ones, with some missing. The profile covers a few hundred thousand clones, with roughly 14% appearing a single time and 0.015% taken by the ten largest. Sequences were obtained from naive CD4+ T cells from blood. All receptors derive from a woman between 18 and 30 years old with type 1 diabetes. CDR3s include the opening cysteine and the closing phenylalanine or tryptophan. D genes are given only for firm matches. Rows give clone size only sometimes, using once, few, many, or a class for an expanded clone.

J,size,D,V,CDR3,DNA
TRBJ2-7,.,.,TRBV7-2,CASSRLVSGGRYEQYF,TGTGCCAGCAGCCGCTTGGTTTCAGGGGGGCGCTACGAGCAGTACTTC
TRBJ1-1,few,TRBD1,TRBV6-5,CASSYSDRVDTEAFF,TGTGCCAGCAGTTACTCGGACAGGGTTGATACTGAAGCTTTCTTT
TRBJ2-7,few,.,TRBV7-2,CASSPQGGYEQYF,TGTGCCAGCTCTCCTCAGGGGGGCTACGAGCAGTACTTC
TRBJ2-2,few,.,TRBV9,CASSVAPVPPNTGELFF,TGTGCCAGCAGCGTAGCCCCGGTTCCACCGAACACCGGGGAGCTGTTTTTT
TRBJ2-7,.,TRBD2,TRBV7-2,CASSQRGVNSYEQYF,TGTGCCAGCAGCCAGCGGGGGGTGAACTCCTACGAGCAGTACTTC
TRBJ2-6,few,TRBD1,TRBV10-3,CAISEGQGAPGANVLTF,TGTGCCATCAGTGAGGGACAGGGGGCGCCGGGGGCCAACGTCCTGACTTTC
TRBJ1-2,.,TRBD1,TRBV4-2,CASSQSEARTGVYGYTF,TGTGCCAGCAGCCAATCCGAGGCTCGGACAGGGGTCTATGGCTACACCTTC
TRBJ1-4,few,.,TRBV9,CASSASGRMREKLFF,TGTGCCAGCAGCGCATCAGGGAGGATGCGTGAAAAACTGTTTTTT
TRBJ2-1,few,TRBD2,TRBV4-1,CASSQGTSGYNEQFF,TGCGCCAGCAGCCAAGGGACTAGCGGCTACAATGAGCAGTTCTTC
TRBJ2-3,.,TRBD2,TRBV10-1,CASSDPTSGSTDTQYF,TGCGCCAGCAGCGATCCGACTAGCGGGAGCACAGATACGCAGTATTTT
TRBJ1-2,.,TRBD1,TRBV28,CASSLSGTGLYGYTF,TGTGCCAGCAGTTTATCCGGGACAGGGTTGTATGGCTACACCTTC
TRBJ2-3,few,TRBD1,TRBV7-2,CASSLRGPSTDTQYF,TGTGCCAGCAGCTTGAGGGGGCCGTCCACAGATACGCAGTATTTT
TRBJ1-1,.,TRBD1,TRBV7-9,CASSWTGYEAFF,TGTGCCAGCAGCTGGACAGGGTATGAAGCTTTCTTT
TRBJ2-6,.,.,TRBV9,CASSPRGDSGANVLTF,TGTGCCAGCAGCCCGCGGGGAGACTCTGGGGCCAACGTCCTGACTTTC
TRBJ2-7,few,.,TRBV13,CASSLRSGVYEQYF,TGTGCCAGCAGCCTCCGGAGTGGAGTTTACGAGCAGTACTTC
TRBJ2-5,.,.,TRBV5-1,CASSSLGVQETQYF,TGCGCCAGCAGCTCCCTCGGGGTCCAAGAGACCCAGTACTTC
TRBJ2-1,few,TRBD2,TRBV25-1,CASSDGTRGYEQFF,TGTGCCAGCAGTGACGGGACTAGGGGCTATGAGCAGTTCTTC
TRBJ2-4,.,.,TRBV7-9,CASSLMLGKAKNIQYF,TGTGCCAGCAGCCTCATGTTGGGCAAGGCCAAAAACATTCAGTACTTC
TRBJ1-2,.,.,TRBV9,CASSQTTRQAKGYTF,TGTGCCAGCAGCCAAACTACGAGACAGGCGAAAGGCTACACCTTC
TRBJ2-1,.,TRBD2,TRBV10-3,CTSRENPYNEQFF,TGTACCTCGCGGGAGAACCCTTACAATGAGCAGTTCTTC
TRBJ2-2,few,.,TRBV10-3,CAIRTGNTGELFF,TGTGCCATCAGGACAGGGAACACCGGGGAGCTGTTTTTT
TRBJ1-2,.,.,TRBV7-9,CASSLTGLDGYTF,TGTGCCAGCAGCTTGACAGGTTTGGATGGCTACACCTTC
TRBJ2-7,.,TRBD1,TRBV28,CASSRQGSTYEQYF,TGTGCCAGCAGCCGACAGGGGTCTACCTACGAGCAGTACTTC
TRBJ1-1,.,.,TRBV28,CASSSPSKSGGTEAFF,TGTGCCAGCAGTTCCCCCTCAAAGAGCGGGGGCACTGAAGCTTTCTTT
TRBJ2-4,.,.,TRBV7-6,CASSLAPRGDKNIQYF,TGTGCCAGCAGCTTAGCGCCCAGGGGCGACAAAAACATTCAGTACTTC
TRBJ1-5,few,TRBD1,TRBV10-2,CASSDVQGASGNQPQHF,TGCGCCAGCAGTGATGTCCAGGGGGCGAGCGGCAATCAGCCCCAGCATTTT
TRBJ1-1,.,.,TRBV10-2,CASSPGGEGGTEAFF,TGCGCCAGCAGTCCGGGCGGGGAGGGCGGCACTGAAGCTTTCTTT
TRBJ2-2,few,.,TRBV12-5,CASGLVVTANTGELFF,TGTGCTAGTGGTTTGGTAGTGACAGCGAACACCGGGGAGCTGTTTTTT
TRBJ1-1,few,.,TRBV5-4,CASSAGKEAFF,TGTGCCAGCAGCGCCGGTAAGGAAGCTTTCTTT
TRBJ2-7,.,.,TRBV7-9,CASSLGTRYEQYF,TGTGCCAGCAGCTTAGGGACAAGATACGAGCAGTACTTC
TRBJ2-1,.,TRBD2,TRBV7-9,CASSSTGLAGGDEQFF,TGTGCCAGCAGCTCCACGGGACTAGCGGGAGGAGATGAGCAGTTCTTC
TRBJ2-5,few,.,TRBV5-4,CASSLGQEETQYF,TGTGCCAGCAGCTTGGGACAGGAGGAGACCCAGTACTTC
TRBJ2-1,.,.,TRBV30,CAGGSGGHEQFF,TGTGCTGGGGGATCAGGGGGGCATGAGCAGTTCTTC
TRBJ2-3,.,.,TRBV11-2,CASSLMGVEGGTQYF,TGTGCCAGCAGCTTAATGGGGGTCGAGGGAGGTACGCAGTATTTT
TRBJ1-2,few,.,TRBV28,CASSLFPKAGYTF,TGTGCCAGCAGTTTATTCCCGAAAGCGGGCTACACCTTC
TRBJ2-3,few,.,TRBV29-1,CSVEMVGAPASDTQYF,TGCAGCGTTGAGATGGTGGGGGCCCCAGCTTCAGATACGCAGTATTTT
TRBJ1-1,.,.,TRBV29-1,CSVEENSPGTEAFF,TGCAGCGTTGAAGAAAACTCTCCCGGGACAGAAGCTTTCTTT
TRBJ1-5,.,.,TRBV19,CASTKGDFSNQPQHF,TGTGCCAGTACCAAAGGCGACTTTAGCAATCAGCCCCAGCATTTT
TRBJ1-1,.,.,TRBV5-4,CASSLGAGQAFF,TGTGCCAGCAGCTTGGGGGCGGGACAAGCTTTCTTT
TRBJ2-5,.,.,TRBV15,CATSRDTRETQYF,TGTGCCACCAGCAGAGATACGCGGGAGACCCAGTACTTC
TRBJ2-7,.,.,TRBV28,CASSLSREQYF,TGTGCCAGCAGCCTTAGCCGCGAGCAGTACTTC
TRBJ1-5,few,.,TRBV29-1,CSVGGPGGNQPQHF,TGCAGCGTTGGGGGACCGGGGGGCAATCAGCCCCAGCATTTT
TRBJ2-5,.,.,TRBV30,CAWSVNSQETQYF,TGTGCCTGGAGTGTAAACAGCCAAGAGACCCAGTACTTC
TRBJ2-1,few,.,TRBV28,CASSSRGQRTYNEQFF,TGTGCCAGCAGTTCCCGGGGTCAAAGAACTTACAATGAGCAGTTCTTC